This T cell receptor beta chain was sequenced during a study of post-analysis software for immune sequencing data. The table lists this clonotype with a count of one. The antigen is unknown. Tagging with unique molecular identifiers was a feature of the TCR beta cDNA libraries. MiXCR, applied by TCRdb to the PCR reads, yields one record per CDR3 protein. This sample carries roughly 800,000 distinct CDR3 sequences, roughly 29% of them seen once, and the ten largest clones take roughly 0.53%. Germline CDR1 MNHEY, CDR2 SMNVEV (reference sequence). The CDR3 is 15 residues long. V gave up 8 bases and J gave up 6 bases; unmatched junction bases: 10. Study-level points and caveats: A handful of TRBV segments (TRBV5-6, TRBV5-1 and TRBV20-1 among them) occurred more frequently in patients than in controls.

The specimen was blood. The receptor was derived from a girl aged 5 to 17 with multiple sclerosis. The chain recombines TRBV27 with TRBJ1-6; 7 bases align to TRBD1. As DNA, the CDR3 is TGTGCCAGCGAAAACAGGGGCGGGATTAATTCACCCCTCCACTTT. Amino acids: CASENRGGINSPLHF.